The 23 T cell receptor beta chains given below trace back to one sample, sequenced in a study of cytomegalovirus exposure and HLA in healthy donors. Use of 60 Vbeta and 13 Jbeta primers characterized the PCR. Some clones are missing from TCRdb's copy, which holds only in-frame ones; the method was immunoSEQ multiplex PCR. The data show approximately 70,000 clones, over 60% seen once. Sequenced: PBMCs. The receptors come from a man between 35 and 55 years old in good health and CMV-seropositive.

The chain couples TRBV19 to TRBJ2-5, with 10 bases identical to TRBD2. Losses at the gene ends were 5 bases for V and 5 bases for J; bases not matched to a gene: 5. This CDR3 region has 14 residues. Germline assignment: CDR1 LNHDA and CDR2 SQIVND (reference sequence). CDR3 DNA sequence: TGTGCCAGTAGTTCTAGCGGGAGTCGGGAGACCCAGTACTTC. Protein sequence: CASSSSGSRETQYF.

The genes are TRBV5-6 and TRBJ2-1; TRBD1 matches 9 bases. Unmatched junction bases numbered 8, after V lost 5 bases and J lost 2 bases. This CDR3 contains 16 residues. Germline V gives CDR1 SGHDT, CDR2 YYEEEE. CDR3 amino acids: CASSKDRGVTYNEQFF. The DNA for the CDR3 is TGTGCCAGCAGTAAGGACAGGGGTGTGACCTACAATGAGCAGTTCTTC.

The chain recombines TRBV15 with TRBJ2-5, with a tentative D call TRBD1 (6 bases). Germline lookup yields CDR1 LNHNV and CDR2 YYDKDF (reference sequence). Trimming removed 3 bases at V and 4 bases at J, with 12 bases between. The length of the CDR3 is 14 residues. CDR3 bases: TGTGCCACCAGCAGCGGGCAGGGGAGAGAGACCCAGTACTTC. Its protein product is CATSSGQGRETQYF.

This clone was detected once. The V call is TRBV5-4, the J call TRBJ1-1, with D perhaps matching TRBD1 (6 bases). V lost 4 bases, J lost 3 bases, and 10 bases lay in between. The CDR3 has 13 residues. Germline lookup yields CDR1 SGHNT and CDR2 YYREEE (reference sequence). CDR3 DNA sequence: TGTGCCAGCAGCCGCAGGGGTGACACTGAAGCTTTCTTT. Translated, it gives CASSRRGDTEAFF. The whole variable domain, filled in from reference TRBV5-4 and TRBJ1-1, reads ETGVTQSPTHLIKTRGQQVTLRCSSQSGHNTVSWYQQALGQGPQFIFQYYREEENGRGNFPPRFSGLQFPNYSSELNVNALELDDSALYLCASSRRGDTEAFFGQGTRLTVV.

This chain joins TRBV10-3 and TRBJ1-5; 9 bases agree with TRBD1. The CDR3 contains 14 residues. Trimming at V came to 6 bases and at J to 7 bases, leaving 7 bases not matched to a gene. CDR1 ENHRY and CDR2 SYGVKD come from the germline V gene. In nucleotides, the CDR3 is TGTGCCATCAGCTCACAGGGGGCAGGGCAGCCCCAGCATTTT. It translates to CAISSQGAGQPQHF.

DNA of the CDR3: TGTGCCAGCAGTTCACAACAGGGTGTTGTTCCCTACGAGCAGTACTTC. Its protein is CASSSQQGVVPYEQYF. The J gene is TRBJ2-7, the V gene TRBV27, with D maybe TRBD1 (6 bases). CDR1 is MNHEY, CDR2 SMNVEV, per germline (reference sequence). This CDR3 region has 16 residues. Between the trimmed V and J ends, which lost 4 bases and 2 bases, there was a span of 18 bases.

The chain combines TRBV2 with TRBJ1-1, with D perhaps matching TRBD1 (5 bases). Germline V gene lookup returns CDR1 SNHLY and CDR2 FYNNEI. V lost 6 bases to trimming and J lost 6 bases, with 17 bases between them. CDR3 length equals 14 residues. CDR3 DNA sequence: TGTGCCAGCAGGGATCAGGGTCCGACCGCTGAAGCTTTCTTT. Translated: CASRDQGPTAEAFF.

This clone was recorded a few times. The chain uses TRBV30 and TRBJ2-1, with 7 bases that match TRBD1. The J segment lost 7 bases and the V segment lost 1 base, leaving 7 bases of the junction unmatched. The germline V gene has CDR1 GTSNPN and CDR2 SVGIG (reference sequence). CDR3 length: 14 amino acids. The CDR3 DNA reads as TGTGCCTGGAGTGGGGACAGTATCGGGAATGAGCAGTTCTTC. The encoded protein is CAWSGDSIGNEQFF.

The rearrangement uses TRBV5-1 and TRBJ2-5; 13 bases match TRBD2. Germline CDR1 and CDR2: SGHRS and YFSETQ. After removal of 3 bases from V and 0 bases from J, the junction contained 8 bases not matched to a gene. CDR3 length equals 18 residues. CDR3 coding DNA: TGCGCCAGCAGCTGGACTAGCGGGAGAGGGGGGTACCAAGAGACCCAGTACTTC. It specifies CASSWTSGRGGYQETQYF.

The chain combines TRBV7-9 with TRBJ2-3; no definite D call. The CDR3 totals 13 residues. V was shortened by 1 base and J by 6 bases, with 8 bases between the two germline ends. In germline, CDR1 is SEHNR, CDR2 FQNEAQ (reference sequence). In DNA form, the CDR3 reads TGTGCCAGCAGCTTAGGTTTGAGGGATACGCAGTATTTT. Amino acid sequence: CASSLGLRDTQYF. Variable domain in full (rest from reference TRBV7-9 and TRBJ2-3): DTGVSQNPRHKITKRGQNVTFRCDPISEHNRLYWYRQTLGQGPEFLTYFQNEAQLEKSRLLSDRFSAERPKGSFSTLEIQRTEQGDSAMYLCASSLGLRDTQYFGPGTRLTVL.

The genes are TRBV5-6 and TRBJ1-2; D is perhaps TRBD1 (5 bases). Germline loops: CDR1 SGHDT, CDR2 YYEEEE. Trimming shortened V by 1 base and J by 4 bases, and 14 bases separated the two germline ends. The CDR3 length is 15 residues. As DNA, the CDR3 is TGTGCCAGCAGCTTGCCCGGAGGGGTGGGCTATGGCTACACCTTC. It yields the protein CASSLPGGVGYGYTF. The full variable domain, rest sourced from reference TRBV5-6 and TRBJ1-2, is DAGVTQSPTHLIKTRGQQVTLRCSPKSGHDTVSWYQQALGQGPQFIFQYYEEEERQRGNFPDRFSGHQFPNYSSELNVNALLLGDSALYLCASSLPGGVGYGYTFGSGTRLTVV.

This chain joins TRBV7-2 and TRBJ1-2; D call uncertain. Germline CDR1 SGHTA, CDR2 FQGNSA. There are 13 residues in the CDR3. V dropped 5 bases and J dropped 4 bases, with 11 bases sitting between them. This CDR3 is CASSLVESYGYTF. The CDR3 DNA sequence: TGTGCCAGCAGCCTTGTCGAGAGCTATGGCTACACCTTC.

This clone was seen only a few times. V and J are TRBV5-1 and TRBJ1-1; D ambiguous. The V and J ends lost 1 base and 2 bases respectively, with 9 bases between them. CDR3 length: 14 residues. Germline V gene data show CDR1 as SGHRS and CDR2 as YFSETQ. The CDR3 protein is CASSLLSGNTEAFF. For the CDR3, the DNA is TGCGCCAGCAGCTTGCTATCGGGTAACACTGAAGCTTTCTTT. The whole variable domain, filled in from reference TRBV5-1 and TRBJ1-1, reads KAGVTQTPRYLIKTRGQQVTLSCSPISGHRSVSWYQQTPGQGLQFLFEYFSETQRNKGNFPGRFSGRQFSNSRSEMNVSTLELGDSALYLCASSLLSGNTEAFFGQGTRLTVV.

The chain is built from TRBV2 and TRBJ1-4; 8 nucleotides line up with TRBD1. Looked up from germline, CDR1 is SNHLY and CDR2 is FYNNEI. CDR3 size: 17 residues. J lost 1 base, V lost 4 bases, and 8 bases had no gene match. The CDR3 spells CASSARQGRGTNEKLFF. CDR3 nucleotides: TGTGCCAGCAGTGCCAGACAGGGGAGGGGAACTAATGAAAAACTGTTTTTT. Together with reference TRBV2 and TRBJ1-4, the CDR3 gives the full variable domain: EPEVTQTPSHQVTQMGQEVILRCVPISNHLYFYWYRQILGQKVEFLVSFYNNEISEKSEIFDDQFSVERPDGSNFTLKIRSTKLEDSAMYFCASSARQGRGTNEKLFFGSGTQLSVL.

The genes are TRBV27 and TRBJ2-1; 8 bases line up with TRBD2. V lost 6 bases, J lost 3 bases, and 10 bases stayed unmatched. The CDR3 length is 16 residues. Per germline, CDR1 MNHEY and CDR2 SMNVEV (reference sequence). The CDR3 DNA follows: TGTGCCAGCAGACCCCCGGGGGGGGGATTCTACAATGAGCAGTTCTTC. Its translation: CASRPPGGGFYNEQFF.

V gene TRBV11-2 combines with J gene TRBJ1-1; 9 bases are a match to TRBD1. This CDR3 has 14 residues. Germline V gene sequence: CDR1 SGHAT, CDR2 FQNNGV. The J segment lost 5 bases and the V segment lost 6 bases, leaving 7 bases of the junction unmatched. In DNA, the CDR3 is TGTGCCAGCAGACTAACAGGGGGCTGGACTGAAGCTTTCTTT. Encoded protein: CASRLTGGWTEAFF.

V and J are TRBV29-1 and TRBJ1-4; D is ambiguous. Germline CDR1 and CDR2: SQVTM and ANQGSEA. The CDR3 length is 11 residues. The CDR3 sequence: CSTGTNEKLFF. The CDR3 nucleotides are TGCAGTACGGGGACTAATGAAAAACTGTTTTTT.

This clone occurred a few times. This sequence joins TRBV6-1 and TRBJ1-1; possible D gene TRBD1, 6 bases. Germline loops: CDR1 MNHNS, CDR2 SASEGT. V gave up 5 bases and J gave up 1 base, with 14 bases separating them. The CDR3 loop spans 15 amino acids. The CDR3 protein is CASSTTDRPNTEAFF. The CDR3 DNA sequence: TGTGCCAGCAGTACAACAGACAGGCCGAACACTGAAGCTTTCTTT.

The chain recombines TRBV9 with TRBJ2-3, with 7 bases matching TRBD1. CDR1 is SGDLS, CDR2 YYNGEE, per germline. With V trimmed by 3 bases and J by 0 bases, 7 bases remained unmatched. The CDR3 has 16 amino acids. CDR3 sequence (DNA): TGTGCCAGCAGCGCAGGGGGACGTATGAGCACAGATACGCAGTATTTT. Translation gives CASSAGGRMSTDTQYF.

This clone was seen more than once but under ten times. The chain couples TRBV29-1 to TRBJ2-1, with 10 bases lining up with TRBD2. Germline CDR1 is SQVTM and CDR2 is ANQGSEA. V lost 7 bases to trimming and J lost 8 bases; unmatched junction nucleotides: 11. This CDR3 contains 14 residues. The CDR3 nucleotides are TGCAGCGGTGGACTAGCGGCCGCTGGGGATGAGCAGTTCTTC. Its protein is CSGGLAAAGDEQFF.

The sample holds a few counts of this clone. The V gene is TRBV5-1, the J gene TRBJ1-2; D not resolved. The CDR3 length is 16 residues. CDR1 and CDR2 from the germline V gene are SGHRS and YFSETQ. The V end was cut by 0 bases, the J end by 1 base, with 13 bases between. CDR3 sequence reads: CASSLDARFLNYGYTF. The DNA of the CDR3 is TGCGCCAGCAGCTTGGACGCGCGGTTTCTTAACTATGGCTACACCTTC.

The V call is TRBV5-4, the J call TRBJ2-5, with 8 bases fitting TRBD2. The J segment lost 5 bases and the V segment lost 3 bases, leaving 9 bases of the junction unmatched. The CDR3 runs to 15 residues. From germline, CDR1 is SGHNT and CDR2 YYREEE (reference sequence). The CDR3 is CASSSPPGGGETQYF. The CDR3 bases are TGTGCCAGCAGCTCTCCTCCGGGCGGGGGGGAGACCCAGTACTTC. Using reference TRBV5-4 and TRBJ2-5 for the parts outside the CDR3, the full variable domain is ETGVTQSPTHLIKTRGQQVTLRCSSQSGHNTVSWYQQALGQGPQFIFQYYREEENGRGNFPPRFSGLQFPNYSSELNVNALELDDSALYLCASSSPPGGGETQYFGPGTRLLVL.

The chain links TRBV28 to TRBJ2-2; 7 bases match TRBD1. This CDR3 is 14 amino acids long. Germline CDR1 and CDR2: MDHEN and SYDVKM. Trimming at V came to 7 bases and at J to 5 bases, leaving 7 bases not matched to a gene. CDR3 loop: CASKSTGTTGELFF. CDR3 in DNA: TGTGCCAGCAAGTCGACAGGGACAACCGGGGAGCTGTTTTTT.